Below are 18 T cell receptor beta chains sequenced from a single sample in a study of T cell responses to AZD1222 COVID-19 vaccine. Assay: immunoSEQ multiplex PCR; the TCRdb copy retains only in-frame clones and omits some. The top ten clones hold less than 3% of a sample with some 170,000 clones, about 92% of them seen once. This specimen consisted of peripheral blood, obtained on day 0 of AZD1222 vaccination. The receptors originated from an adult in good health.

The CDR3 sequence: CASSPLGRPQHF. CDR3 coding DNA: TGTGCCAGCTCCCCATTGGGACGGCCCCAGCATTTT. The rearrangement joins TRBV27 to TRBJ1-5, with D perhaps matching TRBD1 (5 bases). The CDR3 is made up of 12 amino acids. Trimming removed 8 bases at V and 9 bases at J, with 14 bases between. The germline CDR1 and CDR2 sequences are MNHEY and SMNVEV (reference sequence).

The V and J genes are TRBV5-1 and TRBJ1-1; 10 bases map to TRBD1. The CDR3 has 13 residues. V shed 3 bases, J shed 7 bases, and the junction held 3 bases outside the gene matches. Germline CDR1 SGHRS, CDR2 YFSETQ. The CDR3 sequence is CASSSGTGVEAFF. In DNA form, the CDR3 reads TGCGCCAGCAGCTCCGGGACAGGGGTTGAAGCTTTCTTT.

The chain combines TRBV5-4 with TRBJ1-2, with a possible D match to TRBD1 (5 bases). The germline V gene encodes CDR1 SGHNT and CDR2 YYREEE (reference sequence). The CDR3 loop spans 16 amino acids. Trimming removed 4 bases at V and 4 bases at J, with 20 bases between. In DNA, the CDR3 is TGTGCCAGCAGCCTGCGGGACTTTGTCAGGGCCTATGGCTACACCTTC. It translates to CASSLRDFVRAYGYTF.

V gene TRBV19 combines with J gene TRBJ1-1; D may be TRBD1 (5 bases). From germline, CDR1 is LNHDA and CDR2 SQIVND (reference sequence). This CDR3 region has 12 residues. The V end was cut by 6 bases, the J end by 1 base, with 6 bases between. In DNA, the CDR3 is TGTGCCAGTAGCCAGGGGAACACTGAAGCTTTCTTT. It translates to CASSQGNTEAFF.

Points on this clone: This same CDR3 is encoded by further DNA sequences in the sample. V and J are TRBV18 and TRBJ2-3; D unresolved. Germline CDR1 and CDR2: KGHSH and LQKENI. The CDR3 has 13 residues. V was shortened by 0 bases and J by 0 bases, with 1 base between the two germline ends. The CDR3 DNA reads as TGTGCCAGCTCACCACCAAGCACAGATACGCAGTATTTT. Translating gives CASSPPSTDTQYF.

The chain employs TRBV6-1 and TRBJ2-7; 7 positions match TRBD2. V was pared by 10 bases and J by 2 bases, with 8 bases of the junction left unmatched. Germline values: CDR1 MNHNS, CDR2 SASEGT. The CDR3 loop spans 13 amino acids. The CDR3 is CATKGRAPYEQYF. In DNA, the CDR3 is TGTGCCACCAAGGGGAGGGCCCCCTACGAGCAGTACTTC.

The chain employs TRBV15 and TRBJ1-6; D may be TRBD1 (6 bases). V gave up 1 base and J gave up 9 bases, with 16 bases separating them. The germline V gene has CDR1 LNHNV and CDR2 YYDKDF (reference sequence). This CDR3 spans 16 amino acids. CDR3 bases: TGTGCCACCAGCAGAGCGGACCCAGGGGTCAGTTCACCCCTCCACTTT. Its protein product is CATSRADPGVSSPLHF.

CDR3 DNA sequence: TGTGCCAGCAGGGGGGTTGGCTGGAACTACGAGCAGTACTTC. Encoded protein: CASRGVGWNYEQYF. The chain joins TRBV11-2 to TRBJ2-7, with D perhaps being TRBD1 or TRBD2 (5 bases each). The CDR3 runs to 14 residues. Between the trimmed V and J ends, which lost 6 bases and 3 bases, there was a span of 15 bases. Germline-derived CDR1 and CDR2 are SGHAT and FQNNGV.

The chain is built from TRBV2 and TRBJ1-5; D is ambiguous. The V and J ends lost 7 bases and 1 base respectively, with 14 bases between them. CDR3 length: 15 residues. CDR1 is SNHLY, CDR2 FYNNEI, per germline. The CDR3 DNA reads TGTGCCAGCAATCCGGGAGGAGGGAGCAATCAGCCCCAGCATTTT. This encodes CASNPGGGSNQPQHF.

Notes on this clone: One end of the junction varies from germline; a read error may be responsible. Additional DNA sequences in this sample encode the identical CDR3. The rearrangement joins TRBV7-9 to TRBJ2-1; 9 bases are a match to TRBD2. Germline V gene sequence: CDR1 SEHNR, CDR2 FQNEAQ (reference sequence). The CDR3 runs 14 residues. This CDR3 is CASSLAGTYNEQFF. As DNA, the CDR3 is TGTGCCAGCAGCCTAGCGGGAACCTACAATGAGCAGTTCTTC.

The J gene is TRBJ1-5, the V gene TRBV19, with 7 bases identical to TRBD1. The CDR3 has 14 amino acids. Germline CDR1 is LNHDA and CDR2 is SQIVND (reference sequence). V gave up 5 bases and J gave up 1 base; unmatched junction bases: 2. The CDR3 nucleotides are TGTGCCAGTAGTGCAGGGGGGAGCAATCAGCCCCAGCATTTT. It encodes CASSAGGSNQPQHF. Combining the CDR3 with reference TRBV19 and TRBJ1-5 gives the whole variable domain DGGITQSPKYLFRKEGQNVTLSCEQNLNHDAMYWYRQDPGQGLRLIYYSQIVNDFQKGDIAEGYSVSREKKESFPLTVTSAQKNPTAFYLCASSAGGSNQPQHFGDGTRLSIL.

The chain is built from TRBV29-1 and TRBJ1-2; TRBD1 matches at 7 bases. This CDR3 region has 12 residues. Trimming took 0 bases from V and 7 from J; bases not matched to a gene: 2. Germline CDR1 SQVTM, CDR2 ANQGSEA. In DNA, the CDR3 is TGCAGCGTTGAAGAGACAGGGTCTGGCTACACCTTC. This gives the protein CSVEETGSGYTF.

The table lists this clone with a count of one. This sequence joins TRBV27 and TRBJ1-5; D is perhaps TRBD1 (6 bases). The CDR3 covers 17 residues. Deletions cut 4 bases from V and 2 bases from J, with 18 bases between. Germline CDR1 is MNHEY and CDR2 is SMNVEV (reference sequence). The DNA of the CDR3 is TGTGCCAGCAGTTCAGGTTGGGGGGCGGTAGGCAATCAGCCCCAGCATTTT. This codes for CASSSGWGAVGNQPQHF.

The gene calls are TRBV2 and TRBJ1-5; D not certain. The CDR3 contains 14 residues. CDR1 and CDR2 (germline): SNHLY, FYNNEI. The V gene lost 4 bases and the J gene lost 0 bases, with 7 bases spanning the gap. Here the CDR3 DNA reads TGTGCCAGCAGTGCGGACTTTAGCAATCAGCCCCAGCATTTT. Translating it yields CASSADFSNQPQHF. Looking up the rest from reference TRBV2 and TRBJ1-5 gives the full variable domain: EPEVTQTPSHQVTQMGQEVILRCVPISNHLYFYWYRQILGQKVEFLVSFYNNEISEKSEIFDDQFSVERPDGSNFTLKIRSTKLEDSAMYFCASSADFSNQPQHFGDGTRLSIL.

The chain carries TRBV28 and TRBJ1-2; 8 bases are shared with TRBD1. Germline-derived CDR1 and CDR2 are MDHEN and SYDVKM. Trimming cost V 6 bases and J 7 bases; bases outside gene matches: 19. The CDR3 totals 17 residues. The CDR3: CASSISGAGGKDGGYTF. For the CDR3, the DNA is TGTGCCAGCAGCATTTCAGGAGCAGGGGGCAAGGATGGTGGCTACACCTTC.

The chain has TRBV7-2 and TRBJ1-2; 10 positions agree with TRBD1. The CDR3 loop spans 16 amino acids. Per the germline V gene, CDR1 is SGHTA and CDR2 is FQGNSA. The V gene end was trimmed by 1 base and the J gene end by 6 bases; junction bases not matched to a gene: 8. In DNA, the CDR3 is TGTGCCAGCAGCTTAGAGCTAGGGACAGGGGCCCATGGCTACACCTTC. Translation: CASSLELGTGAHGYTF.

The chain couples TRBV24-1 to TRBJ1-5, with TRBD1 as a possible D gene (5 bases). CDR3 size: 15 residues. The germline V and J ends were trimmed by 4 bases and 0 bases, with 9 bases remaining between them. In germline, CDR1 is KGHDR, CDR2 SFDVKD. The CDR3 is CATSDHRYSNQPQHF. In nucleotides, the CDR3 is TGTGCCACCAGTGACCACAGGTATAGCAATCAGCCCCAGCATTTT.

The chain carries TRBV5-1 and TRBJ2-7; a possible D gene is TRBD2 (6 bases). The CDR3 covers 13 residues. Germline CDR1 is SGHRS and CDR2 is YFSETQ. V was pared by 5 bases and J by 5 bases, with 14 bases between. The CDR3 loop is CASRRDSGHEQYF. The CDR3 DNA follows: TGCGCCAGCAGACGGGACTCGGGCCACGAGCAGTACTTC.